This entry lists 26 T cell receptor beta chains sequenced from one sample in a study of beta chain features in type 1 diabetes. cDNA synthesis used the whole RNA isolate, giving expressed TCRB sequences. Generated by immunoSEQ multiplex PCR, the TCRdb table keeps only in-frame clones and is missing some. The sample has 360,000 or so clones, about 18% seen once; the top ten hold approximately 0.043%. Sequencing was done on a sample of naive CD4+ T cells from blood. The receptors here all came from a woman younger than 30 in good health.

The gene calls are TRBV11-3 and TRBJ2-3, with a possible D match to TRBD2 (5 bases). V gave up 6 bases and J gave up 3 bases, with 7 bases separating them. CDR3 length: 12 residues. The germline CDR1 and CDR2 sequences are SGHNT and YENEEA. The CDR3 region is CASRPGTDTQYF. For the CDR3, the DNA is TGTGCCAGCAGGCCGGGAACAGATACGCAGTATTTT.

The genes are TRBV6-1 and TRBJ2-3, with TRBD1 matching 8 bases. The CDR3 is 16 residues long. J lost 2 bases, V lost 4 bases, and 8 bases had no gene match. Germline loops: CDR1 MNHNS, CDR2 SASEGT. The CDR3 coding sequence is TGTGCCAGCAGTGCAAGGACAGGGTCTACCACAGATACGCAGTATTTT. It yields the protein CASSARTGSTTDTQYF.

This clone was seen only a few times. This chain's CDR3 is CASRSQETQYF. Written as DNA, the CDR3 is TGTGCCAGCAGGTCACAAGAGACCCAGTACTTC. The chain combines TRBV6-5 with TRBJ2-5; no firm D call. The CDR3 is made up of 11 amino acids. With 6 bases removed from V and 2 bases from J, the gap between germline ends came to 4 bases. The V gene's germline CDR1 is MNHEY and CDR2 SVGAGI.

This clone turned up a few times. The V and J genes are TRBV7-8 and TRBJ2-1; 8 nucleotides agree with TRBD2. With V trimmed by 5 bases and J by 4 bases, 7 bases remained unmatched. CDR1 is SGHVS, CDR2 FQNEAQ, per germline. This CDR3 comprises 15 residues. CDR3 nucleotide sequence: TGTGCCAGCAGCCTCGGACTAGCTACATACAATGAGCAGTTCTTC. Translating it yields CASSLGLATYNEQFF.

The sample holds a few counts of this clone. This sequence joins TRBV2 and TRBJ2-7; 8 bases agree with TRBD1. The CDR3 is made up of 14 amino acids. Trimming at V came to 6 bases and at J to 2 bases, leaving 6 bases not matched to a gene. The germline CDR1 and CDR2 sequences are SNHLY and FYNNEI. CDR3 sequence: CASRRTGTAYEQYF. CDR3 coding DNA: TGTGCCAGCAGGAGGACAGGGACGGCCTACGAGCAGTACTTC.

This clone was detected a few times. The chain combines TRBV7-9 with TRBJ2-7; 8 bases map to TRBD2. The CDR3 consists of 14 residues. Germline V gene sequence: CDR1 SEHNR, CDR2 FQNEAQ (reference sequence). With V trimmed by 5 bases and J by 4 bases, 7 bases remained unmatched. CDR3 DNA sequence: TGTGCCAGCAGCCCAGCGGGAGTAGTTTACGAGCAGTACTTC. Encoded protein: CASSPAGVVYEQYF.

This clone was detected only a few times. The rearrangement uses TRBV25-1 and TRBJ1-4; the D gene is possibly TRBD1 (5 bases). CDR3 length equals 14 residues. Trimming stripped 3 bases from V and 4 bases from J, with 9 bases between. Germline V CDR1 and CDR2: MGHDK, SYGVNS. The CDR3 loop reads CASSDDRGNEKLFF. The CDR3, as DNA: TGTGCCAGCAGTGACGACAGAGGTAATGAAAAACTGTTTTTT.

The chain carries TRBV5-1 and TRBJ2-3; 9 bases are shared with TRBD2. Germline CDR1 reads SGHRS; CDR2 reads YFSETQ. V was clipped by 6 bases and J by 0 bases; unmatched bases: 5. The CDR3 contains 15 residues. CDR3 DNA: TGCGCCAGCACCTTAGCGGGGGCAAGCACAGATACGCAGTATTTT. This codes for CASTLAGASTDTQYF.

This clone was counted between two and nine times. J is TRBJ2-3 and V is TRBV5-1, with 10 bases fitting TRBD1. Trimming at V came to 7 bases and at J to 2 bases, leaving 4 bases not matched to a gene. Germline CDR1 is SGHRS and CDR2 is YFSETQ. The CDR3 loop spans 14 amino acids. The CDR3 DNA is TGCGCCAGCCGGGGACAGGGGTACACAGATACGCAGTATTTT. It specifies CASRGQGYTDTQYF.

This clone was detected only a few times. V usage is TRBV5-4 and J usage is TRBJ2-2, with D perhaps matching TRBD1 (6 bases). CDR1 and CDR2 from the germline V gene are SGHNT and YYREEE (reference sequence). Trimming stripped 5 bases from V and 1 base from J, with 9 bases between. The CDR3 runs 14 residues. CDR3 region: CASRGTRNTGELFF. The CDR3 nucleotides read TGTGCCAGCAGGGGGACAAGGAACACCGGGGAGCTGTTTTTT.

There are a few counts of this clone. In the same sample, other DNA sequences code for this CDR3. CDR3 DNA: TGCGCCAGCAGCTTGGACGGCTACAATGAGCAGTTCTTC. This gives the protein CASSLDGYNEQFF. The rearrangement links TRBV5-1 to TRBJ2-1, with D hard to call. Germline V lookup: CDR1 SGHRS, CDR2 YFSETQ. Trimming stripped 0 bases from V and 3 bases from J, with 4 bases between. CDR3 length equals 13 residues.

This clone was seen only a few times. The chain has TRBV19 and TRBJ1-6, with D perhaps matching TRBD1 (6 bases). The germline V gene encodes CDR1 LNHDA and CDR2 SQIVND (reference sequence). CDR3 length: 15 residues. Trimming took 5 bases from V and 7 from J, leaving 15 bases between them. The CDR3, as DNA: TGTGCCAGTAGTTCCTTACAGGGAGAGAATTCACCCCTCCACTTT. This sequence encodes CASSSLQGENSPLHF.

The chain has TRBV12-5 and TRBJ1-1; tentatively, D is TRBD1 (6 bases). V gave up 6 bases and J gave up 11 bases, with 22 bases separating them. Germline V CDR1 and CDR2: LGHNT, FRNRAP. The CDR3 has 14 amino acids. In DNA form, the CDR3 reads TGTGCTAGTGGATTCCAGGCACAGGGAACCCTGGCTTTCTTT. Translation gives CASGFQAQGTLAFF.

The rearrangement uses TRBV11-1 and TRBJ2-3, with D possibly being TRBD2 (5 bases). Germline V gene lookup returns CDR1 SGHAT and CDR2 FQDESV (reference sequence). CDR3 length: 16 amino acids. V lost 5 bases, J lost 0 bases, and 15 bases lay in between. CDR3 region: CASSQGGRLSTDTQYF. DNA for the CDR3: TGTGCCAGCAGCCAAGGAGGTCGGCTAAGCACAGATACGCAGTATTTT.

V usage is TRBV19 and J usage is TRBJ2-3, with 11 bases aligning to TRBD1. Germline CDR1 and CDR2: LNHDA and SQIVND (reference sequence). The CDR3 length is 17 residues. The V segment lost 3 bases and the J segment 1 base; nucleotides outside the gene matches: 6. CDR3 coding DNA: TGTGCCAGTAGTATTGGACAGGGGGCGAGGGGCACAGATACGCAGTATTTT. This translates into CASSIGQGARGTDTQYF.

The chain joins TRBV7-2 to TRBJ2-5, with TRBD2 matching 13 bases. J gave up 2 bases and V 1 base, and 7 bases lay outside the gene matches. The CDR3 is 18 residues long. Looked up from germline, CDR1 is SGHTA and CDR2 is FQGNSA. The CDR3 nucleotides read TGTGCCAGCAGCTTAGTTCTCGGACTAGCGGGGGAGCAAGAGACCCAGTACTTC. As protein: CASSLVLGLAGEQETQYF. Combining the CDR3 with reference TRBV7-2 and TRBJ2-5 gives the whole variable domain GAGVSQSPSNKVTEKGKDVELRCDPISGHTALYWYRQSLGQGLEFLIYFQGNSAPDKSGLPSDRFSAERTGGSVSTLTIQRTQQEDSAVYLCASSLVLGLAGEQETQYFGPGTRLLVL.

This clone was detected only a few times. V usage is TRBV5-1 and J usage is TRBJ2-5; 7 nucleotides agree with TRBD1. The ends lost 1 base at V and 5 bases at J; junction bases unmatched: 5. CDR1 and CDR2 from the germline V gene are SGHRS and YFSETQ. The CDR3 runs 14 residues. The CDR3 protein is CASSLRGQEETQYF. Written as DNA, the CDR3 is TGCGCCAGCAGCTTGAGGGGGCAGGAGGAGACCCAGTACTTC.

This clone was observed a handful of times. The rearrangement joins TRBV5-1 to TRBJ2-1; TRBD1 matches at 7 bases. The ends lost 4 bases at V and 8 bases at J; junction bases unmatched: 9. The germline CDR1 and CDR2 sequences are SGHRS and YFSETQ. The CDR3 is made up of 14 amino acids. CDR3 amino acids: CASSPGQASDEQFF. The DNA of the CDR3 is TGCGCCAGCAGCCCAGGACAGGCCTCGGATGAGCAGTTCTTC.

The chain links TRBV19 to TRBJ2-2; 11 bases agree with TRBD2. The CDR3 is 16 residues long. The germline V gene encodes CDR1 LNHDA and CDR2 SQIVND (reference sequence). V gave up 5 bases and J gave up 1 base; unmatched junction bases: 3. The CDR3 bases are TGTGCCAGTAGTTACACTAGCGGGGGGAACACCGGGGAGCTGTTTTTT. It translates to CASSYTSGGNTGELFF.

The sample holds a few counts of this clone. V and J are TRBV7-2 and TRBJ1-6; no clear D gene. Between the trimmed V and J ends, which lost 5 bases and 7 bases, there was a span of 9 bases. The CDR3 covers 13 residues. Germline V gene lookup returns CDR1 SGHTA and CDR2 FQGNSA. The DNA for the CDR3 is TGTGCCAGCAGCCCCGGGAGGAATTCACCCCTCCACTTT. It specifies CASSPGRNSPLHF.

The chain couples TRBV5-4 to TRBJ2-5; 10 bases align to TRBD2. The germline gives CDR1 SGHNT, CDR2 YYREEE (reference sequence). The CDR3 has 16 residues. With V trimmed by 0 bases and J by 5 bases, 7 bases remained unmatched. Here the CDR3 reads CASSLGKRGGGETQYF. The CDR3 nucleotides read TGTGCCAGCAGCTTGGGGAAGCGGGGGGGCGGGGAGACCCAGTACTTC.

The rearrangement joins TRBV19 to TRBJ2-1; no reliable D call. The CDR3 contains 16 residues. V was trimmed by 7 bases and J by 0 bases, leaving 16 bases between them. Per the germline V gene, CDR1 is LNHDA and CDR2 is SQIVND (reference sequence). The CDR3 sequence is CASTLSSLSSYNEQFF. CDR3 in DNA: TGTGCCAGTACCCTTTCATCTCTGAGCTCCTACAATGAGCAGTTCTTC.

Points on this clone: The junction differs from germline at one of its ends, possibly a read error. The chain links TRBV29-1 to TRBJ2-4; a weak D match, TRBD2 (6 bases). The CDR3 is 14 residues long. Looked up from germline, CDR1 is SQVTM and CDR2 is ANQGSEA. The CDR3 sequence: CNVGSGGSENIQYF. The CDR3 coding sequence is TGCAACGTTGGCTCCGGGGGTTCGGAAAACATTCAGTACTTC.

This sequence joins TRBV9 and TRBJ2-5; D is possibly TRBD1 (5 bases). Trimming took 2 bases from V and 0 from J, leaving 11 bases between them. The CDR3 has 15 amino acids. The germline CDR1 and CDR2 sequences are SGDLS and YYNGEE. The chain's CDR3 is CASSVWGQNQETQYF. CDR3 DNA: TGTGCCAGCAGCGTTTGGGGCCAGAACCAAGAGACCCAGTACTTC.

The genes are TRBV6-6 and TRBJ2-3, with 8 bases fitting TRBD2. CDR1 is MNHNY and CDR2 is SVGAGI in the germline V gene (reference sequence). CDR3 length equals 16 residues. J was trimmed by 0 bases and V by 2 bases; bases with no gene match: 4. Here the CDR3 DNA reads TGTGCCAGCAGTTACACCAGCGGGGGAAGCACAGATACGCAGTATTTT. Amino acid sequence: CASSYTSGGSTDTQYF.

This clone appeared a few times. The rearrangement uses TRBV5-1 and TRBJ2-5; 7 nucleotides line up with TRBD2. Unmatched junction bases numbered 7, after V lost 1 base and J lost 7 bases. There are 14 residues in the CDR3. Germline V gives CDR1 SGHRS, CDR2 YFSETQ. In DNA, the CDR3 is TGCGCCAGCAGCTTGTCGGTTGGGGAGGGGACCCAGTACTTC. It yields the protein CASSLSVGEGTQYF.